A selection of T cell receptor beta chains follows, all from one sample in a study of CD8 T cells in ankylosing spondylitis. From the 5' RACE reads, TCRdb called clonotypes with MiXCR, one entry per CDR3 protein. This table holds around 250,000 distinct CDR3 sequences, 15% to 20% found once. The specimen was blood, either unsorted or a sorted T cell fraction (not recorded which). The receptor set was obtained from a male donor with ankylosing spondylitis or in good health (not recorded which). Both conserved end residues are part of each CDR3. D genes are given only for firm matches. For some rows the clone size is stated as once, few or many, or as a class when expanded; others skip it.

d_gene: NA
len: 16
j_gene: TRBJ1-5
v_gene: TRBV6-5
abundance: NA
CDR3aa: CASSFPQGYSNQPQHF
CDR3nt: TGTGCCAGCAGTTTCCCCCAGGGGTATAGCAATCAGCCCCAGCATTTT

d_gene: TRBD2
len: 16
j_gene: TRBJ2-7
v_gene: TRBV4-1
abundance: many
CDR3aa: CASSQGASGMSYEQYF
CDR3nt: TGCGCCAGCAGCCAAGGAGCTAGCGGGATGTCCTACGAGCAGTACTTC

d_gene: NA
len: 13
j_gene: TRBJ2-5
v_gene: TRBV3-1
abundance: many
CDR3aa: CATTGRSAETQYF
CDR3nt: TGTGCCACCACGGGACGGTCGGCGGAGACCCAGTACTTC

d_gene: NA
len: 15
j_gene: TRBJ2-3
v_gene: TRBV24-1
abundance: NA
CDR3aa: CATSDLRQGSDTQYF
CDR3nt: TGTGCCACCAGTGATTTAAGGCAGGGATCAGATACGCAGTATTTT

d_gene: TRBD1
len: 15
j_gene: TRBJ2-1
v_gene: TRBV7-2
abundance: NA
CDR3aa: CASSQTGTGYNEQFF
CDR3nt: TGTGCCAGCAGCCAGACAGGGACGGGCTACAATGAGCAGTTCTTC

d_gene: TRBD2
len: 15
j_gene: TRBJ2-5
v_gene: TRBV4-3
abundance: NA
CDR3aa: CASSQVGLAEETQYF
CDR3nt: TGCGCCAGCAGCCAAGTCGGACTAGCGGAAGAGACCCAGTACTTC

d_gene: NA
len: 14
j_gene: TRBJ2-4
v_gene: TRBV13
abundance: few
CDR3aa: CASSLEAREPIQYF
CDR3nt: TGTGCCAGCAGCTTAGAAGCCAGGGAGCCTATTCAGTACTTC

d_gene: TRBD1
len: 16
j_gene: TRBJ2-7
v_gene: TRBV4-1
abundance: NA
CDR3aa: CASSHTTGTGAYEQYF
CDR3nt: TGCGCCAGCAGCCACACAACCGGGACAGGGGCCTACGAGCAGTACTTC

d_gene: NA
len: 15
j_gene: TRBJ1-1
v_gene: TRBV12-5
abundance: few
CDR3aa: CASGVWGGANTEAFF
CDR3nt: TGTGCTAGTGGCGTATGGGGGGGTGCGAACACTGAAGCTTTCTTT

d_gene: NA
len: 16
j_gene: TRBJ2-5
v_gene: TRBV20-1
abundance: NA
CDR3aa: CSARDLNSLVGETQYF
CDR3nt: TGCAGTGCTAGAGATCTAAACTCCCTTGTCGGCGAGACCCAGTACTTC

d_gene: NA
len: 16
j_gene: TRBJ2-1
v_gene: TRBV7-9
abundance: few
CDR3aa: CASSSLADSSYNEQFF
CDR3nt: TGTGCCAGCAGCTCCCTGGCCGACAGCTCCTACAATGAGCAGTTCTTC

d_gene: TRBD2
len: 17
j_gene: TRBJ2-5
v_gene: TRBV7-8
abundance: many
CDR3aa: CASSLGLAGGLAETQYF
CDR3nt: TGTGCCAGCAGCTTAGGACTAGCGGGAGGACTAGCAGAGACCCAGTACTTC

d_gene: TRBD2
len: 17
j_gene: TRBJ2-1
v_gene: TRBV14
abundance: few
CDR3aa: CASSQDSFLADYNEQFF
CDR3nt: TGTGCCAGCAGCCAAGATAGCTTCCTAGCGGACTACAATGAGCAGTTCTTC

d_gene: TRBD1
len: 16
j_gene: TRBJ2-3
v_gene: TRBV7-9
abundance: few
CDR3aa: CASSSPGQGFPDTQYF
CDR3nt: TGTGCCAGCAGCTCCCCGGGACAGGGTTTTCCAGATACGCAGTATTTT

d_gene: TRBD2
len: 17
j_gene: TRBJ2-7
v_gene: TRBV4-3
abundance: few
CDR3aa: CASSQDRVLAGGNEQYF
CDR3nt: TGCGCCAGCAGCCAAGATAGAGTACTAGCGGGAGGGAACGAGCAGTACTTC

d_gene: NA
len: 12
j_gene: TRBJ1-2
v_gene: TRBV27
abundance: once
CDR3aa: CASGPTNYGYTF
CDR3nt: TGTGCCAGTGGCCCAACTAACTATGGCTACACCTTC

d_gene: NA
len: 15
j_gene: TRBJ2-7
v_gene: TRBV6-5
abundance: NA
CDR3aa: CASSYSEGGTYEQYF
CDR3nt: TGTGCCAGCAGTTACTCAGAGGGCGGCACCTACGAGCAGTACTTC

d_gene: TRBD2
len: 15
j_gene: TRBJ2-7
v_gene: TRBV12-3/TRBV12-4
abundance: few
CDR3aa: CASSGRGGTSPEQYF
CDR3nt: TGTGCCAGCAGTGGAAGGGGAGGGACTAGCCCCGAGCAGTACTTC

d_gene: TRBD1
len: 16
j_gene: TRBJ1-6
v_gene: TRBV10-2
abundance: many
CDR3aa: CASSTGQALVNSPLHF
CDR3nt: TGCGCCAGCAGTACAGGACAGGCGCTCGTGAATTCACCCCTCCACTTT

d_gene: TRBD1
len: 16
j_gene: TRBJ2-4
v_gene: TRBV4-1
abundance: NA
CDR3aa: CASSSTGEIAKNIQYF
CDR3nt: TGCGCCAGCAGCTCAACAGGGGAGATAGCCAAAAACATTCAGTACTTC

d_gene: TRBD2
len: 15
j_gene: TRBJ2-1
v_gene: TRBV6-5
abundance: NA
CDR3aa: CASSYQGLGDNEQFF
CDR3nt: TGTGCCAGCAGTTATCAAGGACTAGGGGACAATGAGCAGTTCTTC

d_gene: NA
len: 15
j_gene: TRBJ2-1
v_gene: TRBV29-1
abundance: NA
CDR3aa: CSVAEGSFSYNEQFF
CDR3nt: TGCAGCGTTGCAGAGGGCTCCTTTTCCTACAATGAGCAGTTCTTC

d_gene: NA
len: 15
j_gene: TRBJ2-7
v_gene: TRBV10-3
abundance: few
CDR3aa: CAISGDGQSSYEQYF
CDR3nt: TGTGCCATCAGTGGGGACGGGCAAAGCTCCTACGAGCAGTACTTC

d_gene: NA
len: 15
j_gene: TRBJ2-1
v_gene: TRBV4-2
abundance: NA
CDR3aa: CASSQDSDNYNEQFF
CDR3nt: TGTGCCAGCAGCCAAGATTCGGACAACTACAATGAGCAGTTCTTC

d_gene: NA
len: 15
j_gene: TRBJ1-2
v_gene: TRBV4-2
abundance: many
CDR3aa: CASSQEAAFDYGYTF
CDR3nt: TGTGCCAGCAGCCAAGAGGCGGCCTTCGACTATGGCTACACCTTC

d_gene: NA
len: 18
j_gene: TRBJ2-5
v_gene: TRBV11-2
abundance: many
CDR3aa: CASSLEGRRADFKETQYF
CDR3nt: TGTGCCAGCAGCTTAGAAGGGCGGAGGGCCGACTTCAAGGAGACCCAGTACTTC

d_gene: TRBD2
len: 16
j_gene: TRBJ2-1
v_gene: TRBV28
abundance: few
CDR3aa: CASSRNSREVFNEQFF
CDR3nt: TGTGCCAGCAGTCGCAATTCGCGGGAGGTGTTCAATGAGCAGTTCTTC

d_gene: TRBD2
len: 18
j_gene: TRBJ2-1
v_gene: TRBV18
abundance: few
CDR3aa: CASSPTGTEGLAGDEQFF
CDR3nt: TGTGCCAGCTCACCTACCGGGACGGAGGGACTAGCGGGTGATGAGCAGTTCTTC

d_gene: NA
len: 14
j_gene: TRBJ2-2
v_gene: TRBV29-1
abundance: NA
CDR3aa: CSVSGPQKTGELFF
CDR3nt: TGCAGCGTTTCGGGACCCCAGAAGACCGGGGAGCTGTTTTTT

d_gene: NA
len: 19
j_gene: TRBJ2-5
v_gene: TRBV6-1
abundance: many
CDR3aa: CASSEDVMGRHYREETQYF
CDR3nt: TGTGCCAGCAGTGAAGATGTAATGGGTCGGCACTATAGGGAAGAGACCCAGTACTTC

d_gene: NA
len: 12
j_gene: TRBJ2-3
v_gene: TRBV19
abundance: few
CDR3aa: CASSPLRDTQYF
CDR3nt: TGTGCCAGTAGTCCCTTAAGAGATACGCAGTATTTT

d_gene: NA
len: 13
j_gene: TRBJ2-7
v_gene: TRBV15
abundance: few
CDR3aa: CATRPRTDYEQYF
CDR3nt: TGTGCCACCAGACCCCGGACGGACTACGAGCAGTACTTC

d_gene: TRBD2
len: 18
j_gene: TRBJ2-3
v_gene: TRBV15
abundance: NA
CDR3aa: CATSRDWRLAEGSDTQYF
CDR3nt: TGTGCCACCAGCAGAGATTGGAGACTAGCGGAGGGGAGTGATACGCAGTATTTT

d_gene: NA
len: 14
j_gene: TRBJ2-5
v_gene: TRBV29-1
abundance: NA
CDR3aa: CSVEAPSVVETQYF
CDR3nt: TGCAGCGTTGAAGCCCCCTCAGTGGTAGAGACCCAGTACTTC

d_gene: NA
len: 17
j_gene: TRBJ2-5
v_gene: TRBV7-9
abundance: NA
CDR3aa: CASSLPLIGGYQETQYF
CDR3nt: TGTGCCAGCAGCCTACCTTTAATCGGGGGCTATCAAGAGACCCAGTACTTC